This record looks at one T cell receptor (beta chain) sequence and its context. PCR used 60 Vbeta primers and 13 Jbeta primers. In the authors' workflow: Unique TCR beta chains numbered around 80 million in a later analysis, with roughly 11 million shared. Measured with immunoSEQ multiplex PCR; TCRdb has only the in-frame clones, and not every one. V and J calls and clone size are those listed in that table; D and trimming were worked out from the DNA. The sample has 120,000 or so clones, around 77% seen once. Germline trimming cut 0 bases from V and 3 bases from J; bases unmatched to any gene: 7. Germline V CDR1 and CDR2: SGHRS, YFSETQ. The CDR3 covers 17 residues. This record comes from a study of cytomegalovirus exposure and HLA in healthy donors.

Sequencing was done on a sample of PBMCs. This receptor was identified in a human donor in good health. The chain joins TRBV5-1 to TRBJ2-3; TRBD2 matches 10 bases. CDR3 DNA sequence: TGCGCCAGCAGCTTGGGGGCTAGCGGGAGAATAACAGATACGCAGTATTTT. Amino acids: CASSLGASGRITDTQYF.